The T cell receptor (beta chain) described here comes from a study of spatial heterogeneity in lung cancer. Specified time point: sample taken at primary tumor resection. The study sequenced unsorted whole RNA from tumor, nontumor lung or frozen PBMC. TCRdb processed the 5' RACE reads anew with MiXCR; each CDR3 protein has one entry. The repertoire holds under 100,000 distinct CDR3 sequences, with approximately 8.6% as singletons. By share, this clonotype ranks as medium-sized. This CDR3 spans 13 amino acids. The V end lost 4 bases, the J end lost 6 bases, and 13 bases lay between the germline ends. CDR1 MNHEY and CDR2 SMNVEV come from the germline V gene (reference sequence).

The material was PBMCs, obtained at surgery. The sequence was collected from a male donor with early-stage non-small cell lung cancer. This chain joins TRBV27 and TRBJ2-7; D may be TRBD2 (5 bases). Here the CDR3 reads CASSWTVGGEQYF. Here the CDR3 DNA reads TGTGCCAGCAGTTGGACCGTCGGAGGCGAGCAGTACTTC.